This T cell receptor beta chain was documented in a study of technical replicates of blood from a handful of donors. The table came from immunoSEQ multiplex PCR; TCRdb's copy has only in-frame clones and leaves some out. The data contain some 66,000 clones, 98% of them singletons. The CDR3 is 16 residues long. V shed 3 bases and J 4 bases; nucleotides not matched to a gene: 6. Germline CDR1 reads SGDLS; CDR2 reads YYNGEE. The sequenced material came from T cells isolated from PBMCs. This sequence joins TRBV9 and TRBJ2-5; 13 bases map to TRBD2. The sequence came from a human donor in good health. The CDR3: CASSDGGLAGLETQYF. CDR3 in DNA: TGTGCCAGCAGCGACGGGGGACTAGCGGGATTAGAGACCCAGTACTTC.